This T cell receptor (beta chain) was documented in a study of Graves' ophthalmopathy and Graves' hyperthyroidism. The CDR3 extends over 19 amino acids. V gave up 1 base and J gave up 0 bases; unmatched junction bases: 8. The germline V gene has CDR1 SGHAT and CDR2 FQNNGV. RNA transcripts yielded amplified TCR beta CDR3 regions. The library came from an HTBI-primed first-round RT-PCR and a second-round multiplex PCR. TCRdb re-called the multiplex PCR reads with MiXCR, one entry per CDR3 protein. The data contain roughly 600,000 distinct CDR3 sequences, just under 40% of them singletons. The clonotype originates from an adult man with Graves' hyperthyroidism. Sequenced material: peripheral blood or thyroid tissue (not recorded which). The chain recombines TRBV11-2 with TRBJ1-6, with 8 bases fitting TRBD1. The CDR3 region has the DNA TGTGCCAGCAGCTTAGGGACAGGGCTAAGTGGCTCCTATAATTCACCCCTCCACTTT. The encoded protein is CASSLGTGLSGSYNSPLHF.